This T cell receptor beta chain originates from a study of cytomegalovirus exposure and HLA in healthy donors. The wider study: Among roughly 180 million T cells, an earlier analysis found 120 million or so unique TCR beta sequences. Among over 350 genotyped donors, approximately 80% fell in the Caucasian-associated ancestry cluster.

The germline V gene encodes CDR1 SGHVS and CDR2 FNYEAQ. Losses at the gene ends were 5 bases for V and 1 base for J; bases not matched to a gene: 9. There are 16 residues in the CDR3. Remarks on this clone: The antigen is unknown.

The primer mix had 60 Vbeta and 13 Jbeta primers. This table comes from immunoSEQ multiplex PCR, and its TCRdb copy is limited to in-frame clones, with some not included. The table gives over 90,000 clones; the top ten clones make up 3.5% of it. Overall study results and limits: A reported reduction in N-insertions relative to the approximately 670-donor mean was seen in an Asian-associated ancestry cluster in a later analysis.

The V gene is TRBV7-6, the J gene TRBJ2-3; 7 nucleotides line up with TRBD1. Sequencing used PBMCs. This receptor was taken from a man between 35 and 55 years old in good health and CMV-seronegative. The CDR3 sequence is CASSLRGDRGTDTQYF. CDR3 in DNA: TGTGCCAGCAGCCTCAGAGGAGACAGGGGCACAGATACGCAGTATTTT.